Shown below are 8 T cell receptor beta chains from a single sample sequenced in a study of T cells after yellow fever vaccination. TCRdb processed the 5' RACE reads anew with MiXCR; each CDR3 protein has one entry. Here the sample spans around 360,000 distinct CDR3 sequences, more than 9% being singletons. The sample consisted of PBMCs, taken on the day of the first yellow fever vaccination. These receptor sequences come from a man between 18 and 29 years old who received the YFV17D yellow fever vaccine.

This clonotype was found a few times. CDR3 sequence: CASIERPGATEKLFF. In DNA form, the CDR3 reads TGTGCCAGCATCGAACGACCGGGGGCGACTGAAAAACTGTTTTTT. The chain is built from TRBV5-5 and TRBJ1-4, with a tentative D call TRBD1 (6 bases). This CDR3 comprises 15 residues. V lost 6 bases, J lost 7 bases, and 19 bases lay in between. CDR1 and CDR2 (germline): SGHKS, YYEKEE (reference sequence).

The rearrangement joins TRBV2 to TRBJ2-2, with TRBD2 matching 8 bases. Trimming cost V 9 bases and J 4 bases; bases outside gene matches: 7. CDR3 length: 14 residues. Germline loops: CDR1 SNHLY, CDR2 FYNNEI. The CDR3 spells CASKAGESTGELFF. In DNA, the CDR3 is TGTGCCAGTAAAGCGGGGGAGAGCACCGGGGAGCTGTTTTTT.

This clonotype was seen more than once but under ten times. The chain recombines TRBV6-2 or TRBV6-3 with TRBJ2-7; a weak D match, TRBD2 (5 bases). Deletions cut 11 bases from V and 4 bases from J, with 12 bases between. CDR3 length: 11 residues. From germline, CDR1 is MNHEY and CDR2 SVGEGT. CDR3 sequence (DNA): TGTGCCGCGACTAACCAGTACGAGCAGTACTTC. Its protein product is CAATNQYEQYF.

This clonotype has a handful of counts. The genes are TRBV15 and TRBJ2-7, with 7 bases lining up with TRBD2. J was trimmed by 1 base and V by 0 bases; bases with no gene match: 3. The CDR3 length is 15 residues. The germline gives CDR1 LNHNV, CDR2 YYDKDF (reference sequence). CDR3 protein: CATSRDSAGSYEQYF. In DNA, the CDR3 is TGTGCCACCAGCAGAGACTCAGCGGGGTCCTACGAGCAGTACTTC.

This clonotype was picked up a small number of times. The V call is TRBV7-2, the J call TRBJ1-1; maybe TRBD1 (6 bases). With 3 bases removed from V and 5 bases from J, the gap between germline ends came to 16 bases. Germline CDR1 reads SGHTA; CDR2 reads FQGNSA. CDR3 length: 15 amino acids. CDR3 nucleotide sequence: TGTGCCAGCAGCTTCACAACAGGGCGGAGGACTGAAGCTTTCTTT. Its translation: CASSFTTGRRTEAFF.

This sequence joins TRBV6-2 or TRBV6-3 and TRBJ1-5; D remains ambiguous. Between the trimmed V and J ends, which lost 3 bases and 7 bases, there was a span of 13 bases. The V gene's germline CDR1 is MNHEY and CDR2 SVGEGT. The CDR3 sequence is 14 residues long. CDR3 coding DNA: TGTGCCAGCAGTTATCGTACAGCAAAGCAGCCCCAGCATTTT. It translates to CASSYRTAKQPQHF.

This clonotype was seen a handful of times. The V call is TRBV5-6, the J call TRBJ2-3, with 11 bases identical to TRBD1. The CDR3 has 16 residues. Germline lookup yields CDR1 SGHDT and CDR2 YYEEEE. Trimming took 3 bases from V and 3 from J; bases not matched to a gene: 6. The CDR3 sequence is CASSWRTGGLTDTQYF. The CDR3 DNA is TGTGCCAGCAGCTGGCGGACAGGGGGCTTAACAGATACGCAGTATTTT.

The chain is built from TRBV6-1 and TRBJ2-3, with a weak D call TRBD2 (5 bases). Germline CDR1 reads MNHNS; CDR2 reads SASEGT. V shed 6 bases and J shed 3 bases, with 10 bases lying between them. The CDR3 has 13 amino acids. CDR3 in amino acids: CASRVGRTDTQYF. The CDR3, as DNA: TGTGCCAGCAGGGTGGGGAGAACAGATACGCAGTATTTT.